The source of this T cell receptor (beta chain) is a study of T cells in Graves' hyperthyroidism and ophthalmopathy. About the study: Sampling of peripheral blood happened at initial diagnosis, prior to any treatment.

The table lists this clonotype with a few counts. At one end the junction does not follow the germline gene, possibly because of a read error. The source material, RNA transcripts, was used to amplify TCR beta CDR3 regions. When the TCR CDR3 underwent first-round RT-PCR, the HTBI primer set was used. TCRdb re-analysed the multiplex PCR reads in MiXCR, keeping a single row per CDR3 protein. The table lists about 610,000 distinct CDR3 sequences, 15% to 20% of them singletons, with roughly 3.5% in the top ten. This CDR3 contains 14 residues. Looked up from germline, CDR1 is SGHNT and CDR2 is YYREEE (reference sequence).

The TCR comes from a middle-aged woman with Graves' ophthalmopathy. The sample taken for sequencing was blood. The chain has TRBV5-4 and TRBJ1-4; 8 positions agree with TRBD1. Here the CDR3 DNA reads TGTGTCAGCAGCCCGAACGACAGGGGAGAAAAACTGTTTTTT. Protein: CVSSPNDRGEKLFF.